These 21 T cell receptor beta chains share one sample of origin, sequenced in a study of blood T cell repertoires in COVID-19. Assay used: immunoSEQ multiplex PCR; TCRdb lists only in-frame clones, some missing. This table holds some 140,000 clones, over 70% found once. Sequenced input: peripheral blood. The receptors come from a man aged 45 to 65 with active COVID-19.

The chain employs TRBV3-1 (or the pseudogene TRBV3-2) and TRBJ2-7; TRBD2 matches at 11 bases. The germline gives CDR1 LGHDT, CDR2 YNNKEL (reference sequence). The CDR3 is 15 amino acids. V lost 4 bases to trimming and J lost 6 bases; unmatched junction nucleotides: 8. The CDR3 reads CASSPLAGGLGEQYF. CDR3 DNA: TGTGCCAGCAGCCCCTTAGCGGGGGGGCTTGGCGAGCAGTACTTC.

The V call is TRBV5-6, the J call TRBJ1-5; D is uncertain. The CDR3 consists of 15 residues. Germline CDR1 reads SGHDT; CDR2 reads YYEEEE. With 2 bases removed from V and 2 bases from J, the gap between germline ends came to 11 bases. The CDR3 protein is CASSFGGYGNQPQHF. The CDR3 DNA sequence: TGTGCCAGCAGCTTCGGAGGGTACGGCAATCAGCCCCAGCATTTT. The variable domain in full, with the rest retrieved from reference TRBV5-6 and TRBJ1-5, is DAGVTQSPTHLIKTRGQQVTLRCSPKSGHDTVSWYQQALGQGPQFIFQYYEEEERQRGNFPDRFSGHQFPNYSSELNVNALLLGDSALYLCASSFGGYGNQPQHFGDGTRLSIL.

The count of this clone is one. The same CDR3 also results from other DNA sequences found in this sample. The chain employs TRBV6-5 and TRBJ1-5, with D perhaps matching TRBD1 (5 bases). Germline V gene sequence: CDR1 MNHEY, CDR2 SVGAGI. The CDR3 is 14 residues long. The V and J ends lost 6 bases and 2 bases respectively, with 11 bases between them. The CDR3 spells CASRGEGGNQPQHF. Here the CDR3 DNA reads TGTGCCAGCAGAGGGGAGGGTGGCAATCAGCCCCAGCATTTT.

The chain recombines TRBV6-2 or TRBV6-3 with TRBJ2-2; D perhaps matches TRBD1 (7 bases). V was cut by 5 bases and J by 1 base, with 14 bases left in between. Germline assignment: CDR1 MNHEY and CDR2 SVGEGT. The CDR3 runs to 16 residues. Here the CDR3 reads CASSARGALNTGELFF. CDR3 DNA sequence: TGTGCCAGCAGTGCCAGGGGGGCCTTGAACACCGGGGAGCTGTTTTTT.

The CDR3 sequence is CALRTGLEQYF. Here the CDR3 DNA reads TGTGCCCTCAGGACAGGTTTGGAGCAGTACTTC. The chain has TRBV30 and TRBJ2-7; the match to TRBD1 covers 7 bases. The V segment lost 8 bases and the J segment 7 bases; nucleotides outside the gene matches: 8. Germline assignment: CDR1 GTSNPN and CDR2 SVGIG (reference sequence). The CDR3 loop spans 11 amino acids.

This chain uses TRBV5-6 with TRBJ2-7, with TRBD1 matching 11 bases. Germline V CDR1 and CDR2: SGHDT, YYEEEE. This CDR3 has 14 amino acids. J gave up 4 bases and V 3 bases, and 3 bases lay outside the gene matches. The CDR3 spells CASSYGQGAYEQYF. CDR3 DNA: TGTGCCAGCAGCTACGGACAGGGGGCGTACGAGCAGTACTTC.

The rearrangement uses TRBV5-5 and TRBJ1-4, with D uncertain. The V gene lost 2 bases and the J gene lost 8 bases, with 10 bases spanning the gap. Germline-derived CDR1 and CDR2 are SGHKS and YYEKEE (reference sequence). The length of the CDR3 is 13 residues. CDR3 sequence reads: CASSFFPSEKLFF. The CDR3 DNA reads TGTGCCAGCAGCTTTTTTCCCTCGGAAAAACTGTTTTTT.

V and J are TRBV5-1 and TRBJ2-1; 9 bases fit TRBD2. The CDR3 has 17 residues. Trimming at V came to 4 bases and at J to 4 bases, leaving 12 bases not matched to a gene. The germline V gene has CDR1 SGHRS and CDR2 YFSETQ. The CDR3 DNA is TGCGCCAGCAGCCCGACTAGCGGCGTGATTTTGTACAATGAGCAGTTCTTC. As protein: CASSPTSGVILYNEQFF.

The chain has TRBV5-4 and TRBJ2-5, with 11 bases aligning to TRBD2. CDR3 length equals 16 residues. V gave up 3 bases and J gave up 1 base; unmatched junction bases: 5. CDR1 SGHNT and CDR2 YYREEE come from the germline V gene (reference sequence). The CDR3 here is CASSSISGGAQETQYF. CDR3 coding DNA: TGTGCCAGCAGCTCGATTAGCGGGGGGGCCCAAGAGACCCAGTACTTC.

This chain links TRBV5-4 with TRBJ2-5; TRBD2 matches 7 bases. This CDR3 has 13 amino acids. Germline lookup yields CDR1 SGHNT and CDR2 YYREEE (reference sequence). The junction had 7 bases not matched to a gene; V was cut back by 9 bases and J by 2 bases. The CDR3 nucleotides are TGTGCCATCCGCCCCGGGGGGCAAGAGACCCAGTACTTC. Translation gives CAIRPGGQETQYF.

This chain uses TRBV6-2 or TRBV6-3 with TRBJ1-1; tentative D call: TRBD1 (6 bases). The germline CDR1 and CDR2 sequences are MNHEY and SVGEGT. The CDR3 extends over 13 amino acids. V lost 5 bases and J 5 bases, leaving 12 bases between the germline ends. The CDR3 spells CASSLRGGTEAFF. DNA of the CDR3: TGTGCCAGCAGTCTCAGGGGAGGGACTGAAGCTTTCTTT.

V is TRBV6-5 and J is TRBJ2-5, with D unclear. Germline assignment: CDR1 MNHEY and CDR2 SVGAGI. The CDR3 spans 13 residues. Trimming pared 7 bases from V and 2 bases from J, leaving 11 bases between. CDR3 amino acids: CASTSGRQETQYF. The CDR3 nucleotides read TGTGCCAGCACATCTGGCAGGCAAGAGACCCAGTACTTC.

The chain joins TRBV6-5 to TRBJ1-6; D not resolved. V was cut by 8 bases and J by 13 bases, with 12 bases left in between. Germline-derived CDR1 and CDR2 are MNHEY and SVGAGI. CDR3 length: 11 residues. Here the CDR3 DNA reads TGTGCCAGCCAGTATCCCGTTCCCCTCCACTTT. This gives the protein CASQYPVPLHF.

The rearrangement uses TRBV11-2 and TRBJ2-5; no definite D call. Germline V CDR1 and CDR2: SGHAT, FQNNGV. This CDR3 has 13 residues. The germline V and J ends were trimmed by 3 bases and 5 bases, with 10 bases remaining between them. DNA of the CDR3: TGTGCCAGCAGCTTCCTGGCCCAGGAGACCCAGTACTTC. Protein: CASSFLAQETQYF. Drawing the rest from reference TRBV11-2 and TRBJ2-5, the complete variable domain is EAGVAQSPRYKIIEKRQSVAFWCNPISGHATLYWYQQILGQGPKLLIQFQNNGVVDDSQLPKDRFSAERLKGVDSTLKIQPAKLEDSAVYLCASSFLAQETQYFGPGTRLLVL.

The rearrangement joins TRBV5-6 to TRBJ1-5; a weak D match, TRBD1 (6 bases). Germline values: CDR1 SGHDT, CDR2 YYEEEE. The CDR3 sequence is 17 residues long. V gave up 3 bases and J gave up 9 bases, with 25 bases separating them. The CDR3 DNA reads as TGTGCCAGCAGCTCCACAGGGCCCTACAATTTAATGCGGCCCCAGCATTTT. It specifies CASSSTGPYNLMRPQHF.

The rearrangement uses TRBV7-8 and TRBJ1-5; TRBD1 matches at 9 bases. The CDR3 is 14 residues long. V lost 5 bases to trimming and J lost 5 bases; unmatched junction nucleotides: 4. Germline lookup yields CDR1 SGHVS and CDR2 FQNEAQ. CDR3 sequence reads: CASSPGTGYQPQHF. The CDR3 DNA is TGTGCCAGCAGCCCAGGGACAGGGTATCAGCCCCAGCATTTT.

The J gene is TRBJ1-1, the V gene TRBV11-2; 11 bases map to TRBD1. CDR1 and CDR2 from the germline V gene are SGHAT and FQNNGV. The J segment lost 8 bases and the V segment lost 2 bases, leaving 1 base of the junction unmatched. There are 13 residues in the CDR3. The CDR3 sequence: CASSLRDRGEAFF. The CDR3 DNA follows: TGTGCCAGCAGCTTAAGGGACAGGGGGGAAGCTTTCTTT.

In DNA, the CDR3 is TGTGCCAGCAGCCAAGCACAGGGAAAAGAGACCCAGTACTTC. Translated, it gives CASSQAQGKETQYF. The chain recombines TRBV4-2 with TRBJ2-5; D is perhaps TRBD1 (6 bases). The CDR3 has 14 residues. CDR1 and CDR2 from the germline V gene are LGHNA and YNFKEQ. Trimming stripped 1 base from V and 3 bases from J, with 9 bases between.

The CDR3 protein is CSVEVPGTSHTDTQYF. Written as DNA, the CDR3 is TGCAGCGTTGAAGTGCCCGGGACTAGCCACACAGATACGCAGTATTTT. The rearrangement uses TRBV29-1 and TRBJ2-3; TRBD2 matches at 9 bases. Per the germline V gene, CDR1 is SQVTM and CDR2 is ANQGSEA. The length of the CDR3 is 16 residues. Germline trimming cut 1 base from V and 2 bases from J; bases unmatched to any gene: 7.

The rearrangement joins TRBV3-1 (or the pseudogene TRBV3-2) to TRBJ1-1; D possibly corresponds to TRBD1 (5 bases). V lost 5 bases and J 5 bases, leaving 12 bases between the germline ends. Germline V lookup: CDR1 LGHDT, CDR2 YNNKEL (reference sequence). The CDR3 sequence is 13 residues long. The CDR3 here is CASSAIKGTEAFF. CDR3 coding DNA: TGTGCCAGCAGCGCAATTAAGGGGACTGAAGCTTTCTTT.

The CDR3 sequence is CASSPGTGYEQYF. Written as DNA, the CDR3 is TGTGCCAGCAGCCCGGGGACAGGGTACGAGCAGTACTTC. The V call is TRBV16, the J call TRBJ2-7; 9 nucleotides match TRBD1. CDR3 length: 13 residues. Losses at the gene ends were 4 bases for V and 4 bases for J; bases not matched to a gene: 2. Germline loops: CDR1 KGHSY, CDR2 FQNENV.